This is a list of T cell receptor beta chains from one sample in a study of blood T cell repertoires in COVID-19. Profiled with immunoSEQ multiplex PCR; TCRdb holds only in-frame clones, not every one. The repertoire consists of fewer than 130,000 clones, with about 88% occurring once and the leading ten covering over 3%. The material sequenced was peripheral blood. These receptors were taken from a woman aged 45-65 years with acute or convalescent COVID-19. The CDR3 runs from the conserved cysteine through the conserved F or W. The D gene is left open where the match is weak. Some rows have no size entry. The others give once, few or many, or a class for an expanded clone.

V gene	J gene	D gene	clone size	CDR3 protein	CDR3 DNA
TRBV24-1	TRBJ2-1	TRBD2	NA	CATSDPPGLAGGNNEQFF	TGTGCCACCAGTGATCCCCCGGGCCTAGCGGGGGGGAACAATGAGCAGTTCTTC
TRBV2	TRBJ2-3	TRBD2	once	CASTSGRTTQYF	TGTGCCAGCACCTCCGGGAGGACTACGCAGTATTTT
TRBV6-5	TRBJ1-1	TRBD1	NA	CASRNPGTGATEAFF	TGTGCCAGCAGGAATCCCGGGACAGGCGCCACTGAAGCTTTCTTT
TRBV23-1	TRBJ2-1	TRBD2	NA	CASSQCGEGVWSYNEQFF	TGCGCCAGCAGTCAATGCGGGGAGGGAGTATGGTCCTACAATGAGCAGTTCTTC
TRBV7-7	TRBJ2-1	TRBD2	NA	CASSSVGGTPGEQFF	TGTGCCAGCAGCTCTGTGGGGGGGACCCCCGGTGAGCAGTTCTTC
TRBV15	TRBJ2-7	NA	NA	CATSRDQAPTYEQYF	TGTGCCACCAGCAGAGATCAAGCGCCCACCTACGAGCAGTACTTC
TRBV18	TRBJ2-1	NA	NA	CASSPGLQGVDEQFF	TGTGCCAGCTCACCGGGACTCCAGGGGGTGGATGAGCAGTTCTTC
TRBV5-1	TRBJ2-7	NA	once	CASSLAGQGSYEQYF	TGCGCCAGCAGCTTGGCCGGGCAGGGATCCTACGAGCAGTACTTC
TRBV9	TRBJ2-3	TRBD2	NA	CASSVAASGNTDTQYF	TGTGCCAGCAGCGTAGCGGCTAGCGGTAACACAGATACGCAGTATTTT
TRBV5-6	TRBJ1-1	NA	NA	CASTFRGPVGGTEAFF	TGTGCCAGCACCTTCAGAGGGCCGGTTGGTGGCACTGAAGCTTTCTTT
TRBV5-6	TRBJ1-1	NA	NA	CASSLGRWGVKHTEAFF	TGTGCCAGCAGCTTAGGGCGTTGGGGGGTTAAACACACTGAAGCTTTCTTT
TRBV5-6	TRBJ2-3	TRBD2	NA	CASSLTSGSTQYF	TGTGCCAGCAGCTTGACTAGCGGGAGTACGCAGTATTTT
TRBV7-2	TRBJ2-3	NA	NA	CASSLVASTDTQYF	TGTGCCAGCAGCTTAGTAGCGAGCACAGATACGCAGTATTTT
TRBV28	TRBJ1-1	TRBD1	NA	CASSVQGKSTEAFF	TGTGCCAGCAGCGTACAGGGGAAGAGCACTGAAGCTTTCTTT
TRBV7-9	TRBJ1-5	NA	once	CASSPSGGGQPQHF	TGTGCCAGCAGCCCCAGCGGGGGGGGGCAGCCCCAGCATTTT
TRBV5-1	TRBJ1-4	NA	NA	CASSPDSPRLFF	TGCGCCAGCAGCCCGGACTCGCCGAGACTGTTTTTT
TRBV15	TRBJ2-5	TRBD2	NA	CATKPQGGEETQYF	TGTGCCACCAAGCCCCAGGGAGGGGAGGAGACCCAGTACTTC
TRBV9	TRBJ2-1	NA	NA	CASSKFQGINEQFF	TGTGCCAGCAGCAAATTTCAGGGAATCAATGAGCAGTTCTTC
TRBV5-1	TRBJ2-5	TRBD1	few	CASSSGQGRETQYF	TGCGCCAGCAGCTCCGGACAGGGTAGAGAGACCCAGTACTTC
TRBV19	TRBJ2-1	NA	once	CASSIVSGNEQFF	TGTGCCAGTAGTATAGTCAGCGGCAATGAGCAGTTCTTC
TRBV7-2	TRBJ1-2	TRBD1	NA	CASSLDRGQGYTF	TGTGCCAGCAGCTTGGACAGGGGGCAGGGCTACACCTTC